A selection of T cell receptor beta chains follows, all from one sample in a study of technical replicates of blood from a handful of donors. Produced via immunoSEQ multiplex PCR; TCRdb's table is partial and in-frame only. The sample records 55,000 to 80,000 clones, nearly 90% being singletons. The source material was PBMCs. These receptors originate from a human donor in good health. Some clones in this sample may be carry-over from other donors' samples. The CDR3 runs from the conserved cysteine through the conserved F or W. D genes are given only for firm matches. Size is stated for part of the rows, as once, few or many counts, or as a class when the clone is expanded.

v_call	clone_size	d_call	j_call	cdr3_aa	cdr3_nt
TRBV6-1	.	TRBD1	TRBJ2-7	CATRWTGVDEQYF	TGTGCCACCCGATGGACAGGGGTCGACGAGCAGTACTTC
TRBV21-1	.	.	TRBJ2-7	CASSGRSGPVSYEQYF	TGTGCCAGCAGCGGCCGGAGCGGCCCCGTCTCCTACGAGCAGTACTTC
TRBV27	.	.	TRBJ1-1	CASSLFRGNQAFF	TGTGCCAGCAGTTTATTTAGGGGTAATCAGGCTTTCTTT
TRBV12-2	.	.	TRBJ1-5	CASRLEDSHAGSNQPQHF	TGTGCAAGTCGCTTAGAGGACAGCCACGCGGGTAGCAATCAGCCCCAGCATTTT
TRBV7-8	.	TRBD1	TRBJ1-3	CASSLMTGGIGNTIYF	TGTGCCAGCAGCCTGATGACAGGGGGCATTGGAAACACCATATATTTT
TRBV6-1	.	TRBD2	TRBJ2-1	CASSGSIAGGSNEQFF	TGTGCCAGCAGTGGAAGTATAGCGGGAGGCTCCAATGAGCAGTTCTTC
TRBV4-1	.	.	TRBJ2-1	CASSQDLTENEQFF	TGCGCCAGCAGCCAAGATTTAACTGAAAATGAGCAGTTCTTC
TRBV29-1	.	TRBD2	TRBJ2-3	CSVRPSGRTDTQYF	TGCAGCGTCCGGCCTAGCGGACGCACAGATACGCAGTATTTT
TRBV18	.	TRBD1	TRBJ1-3	CASSNGDRGLTGNTIYF	TGTGCCAGCTCAAATGGGGACAGGGGCCTTACTGGAAACACCATATATTTT
TRBV7-6	.	TRBD2	TRBJ2-5	CASSYRLAGGPGETQYF	TGTGCCAGCAGCTACCGACTAGCGGGGGGGCCCGGAGAGACCCAGTACTTC
TRBV6-1	few	TRBD1	TRBJ1-2	CASSESWTGRVGGYTF	TGTGCCAGCAGTGAATCCTGGACAGGGCGGGTGGGTGGCTACACCTTC
TRBV7-9	.	TRBD2	TRBJ2-1	CASSSGGTPADEQFF	TGTGCCAGCAGCTCGGGGGGGACTCCCGCGGATGAGCAGTTCTTC
TRBV7-2	.	.	TRBJ2-4	CASSSPADGRLAKNIQYF	TGTGCCAGCAGCTCGCCAGCGGACGGGAGACTAGCCAAAAACATTCAGTACTTC
TRBV4-1	.	.	TRBJ1-2	CASSQDPPGLNYGYTF	TGCGCCAGCAGCCAAGATCCGCCAGGGTTAAACTATGGCTACACCTTC
TRBV4-1	.	.	TRBJ1-1	CASSQVQGHTEAFF	TGCGCCAGCAGCCAAGTCCAGGGGCACACTGAAGCTTTCTTT
TRBV6-4	.	.	TRBJ2-3	CASSREGEGPDTQYF	TGTGCCAGCAGCCGAGAGGGAGAGGGTCCAGATACGCAGTATTTT
TRBV4-3	once	.	TRBJ1-5	CASSQDVETRQPQHF	TGCGCCAGCAGCCAAGATGTGGAGACCCGTCAGCCCCAGCATTTT
TRBV5-5	few	TRBD1	TRBJ2-7	CASPGQEVRQYF	TGTGCCAGTCCGGGACAGGAGGTAAGGCAGTACTTC
TRBV18	.	TRBD2	TRBJ2-7	CASSPPTSGSGGEQYF	TGTGCCAGCTCACCACCTACTAGCGGGAGTGGGGGCGAGCAGTACTTC
TRBV6-5	.	.	TRBJ1-2	CASSYKGNYTF	TGTGCCAGCAGTTACAAGGGGAATTACACCTTC
TRBV4-3	.	TRBD1	TRBJ2-7	CASSQDPGTDWEQYF	TGCGCCAGCAGCCAAGACCCCGGGACAGACTGGGAGCAGTACTTC
TRBV6-1	.	.	TRBJ2-1	CASSTSGEAGEQFF	TGTGCCAGCAGTACCTCCGGGGAGGCTGGGGAGCAGTTCTTC
TRBV9	.	TRBD1	TRBJ1-2	CASSRQGAYGYTF	TGTGCCAGCAGCCGACAGGGTGCCTATGGCTACACCTTC
TRBV11-2	.	TRBD2	TRBJ2-3	CASSQTGTSGGLTGDTQYF	TGTGCCAGCAGCCAAACCGGGACTAGCGGGGGGCTAACTGGAGATACGCAGTATTTT
TRBV10-3	.	.	TRBJ2-7	CAISAPEREQYF	TGTGCCATCAGTGCCCCTGAGAGGGAGCAGTACTTC
TRBV6-6	.	TRBD1	TRBJ1-2	CASRRVQGAAYGYTF	TGTGCCAGCAGACGAGTCCAGGGGGCGGCCTATGGCTACACCTTC
TRBV19	.	.	TRBJ1-6	CASGGAYYNSPLHF	TGTGCCAGTGGGGGGGCCTACTATAATTCACCCCTCCACTTT
TRBV10-3	.	TRBD2	TRBJ2-7	CAISRTSGSSNEQYF	TGTGCCATCAGTAGGACTAGCGGGAGTAGCAACGAGCAGTACTTC
TRBV13	.	TRBD1	TRBJ1-3	CASSRTGPGNTIYF	TGTGCCAGCAGCCGGACAGGGCCGGGAAACACCATATATTTT
TRBV5-6	.	.	TRBJ1-6	CASSLGPGRNNSPLHF	TGTGCCAGCAGCTTGGGTCCGGGTCGAAATAATTCACCCCTCCACTTT
TRBV7-9	.	.	TRBJ2-3	CASSFAGGITDTQYF	TGTGCCAGCAGCTTTGCCGGAGGGATCACAGATACGCAGTATTTT
TRBV5-1	.	.	TRBJ1-2	CASTDPHRGSYGYTF	TGCGCCAGCACAGACCCCCATCGGGGGAGCTATGGCTACACCTTC
TRBV6-6	.	TRBD2	TRBJ2-3	CASWRGTTDTQYF	TGTGCCAGCTGGCGGGGGACCACAGATACGCAGTATTTT
TRBV9	.	TRBD1	TRBJ1-3	CASSVVPQGAGNTIYF	TGTGCCAGCAGCGTAGTGCCCCAGGGGGCAGGAAACACCATATATTTT
TRBV11-2	.	TRBD1	TRBJ1-2	CASSFGTGGHYGYTF	TGTGCCAGCAGCTTTGGGACAGGGGGCCACTATGGCTACACCTTC
TRBV6-4	.	.	TRBJ2-3	CASSAAAGSTDTQYF	TGTGCCAGCAGTGCTGCGGCGGGTAGCACAGATACGCAGTATTTT
TRBV11-1	.	.	TRBJ2-1	CASSTGGGEDYNEQFF	TGTGCCAGCAGCACCGGCGGGGGCGAGGACTACAATGAGCAGTTCTTC
TRBV7-8	.	.	TRBJ2-2	CASTLVGADNTGELFF	TGTGCCAGCACATTAGTGGGGGCAGATAACACCGGGGAGCTGTTTTTT
TRBV2	.	.	TRBJ2-5	CASRGTGVGQETQYF	TGTGCCAGCAGAGGTACAGGCGTGGGGCAAGAGACCCAGTACTTC
TRBV12-5	.	TRBD2	TRBJ2-1	CASGFSKVAGGLDEQFF	TGTGCTAGTGGTTTCTCCAAAGTGGCGGGAGGGTTGGATGAGCAGTTCTTC
TRBV4-3	.	.	TRBJ1-3	CASSQDPGGSGNTIYF	TGCGCCAGCAGCCAAGACCCGGGGGGTTCGGGAAACACCATATATTTT
TRBV2	.	TRBD1	TRBJ1-4	CASSEATGIVEKLFF	TGTGCCAGCAGTGAGGCGACAGGGATCGTTGAAAAACTGTTTTTT
TRBV19	.	TRBD1	TRBJ1-5	CASSSWDRDRQPQHF	TGTGCCAGTAGTAGCTGGGACAGGGATCGTCAGCCCCAGCATTTT
TRBV25-1	.	.	TRBJ1-2	CASSVHQPGQDGYTF	TGTGCCAGCAGTGTCCACCAACCGGGACAAGATGGCTACACCTTC
TRBV6-4	.	.	TRBJ2-1	CASSEGGSYNEQFF	TGTGCCAGCAGTGAAGGGGGCTCCTACAATGAGCAGTTCTTC
TRBV6-5	few	.	TRBJ1-1	CASSYSGRESAFF	TGTGCCAGCAGTTACTCTGGTCGGGAATCGGCTTTCTTT
TRBV18	once	TRBD1	TRBJ1-5	CASSPPLRGQLGNQPQHF	TGTGCCAGCTCACCCCCGTTGAGGGGGCAGCTGGGCAATCAGCCCCAGCATTTT
TRBV4-3	.	TRBD2	TRBJ2-3	CASSQSSGRIGSDTQYF	TGCGCCAGCAGCCAGTCTAGCGGGAGAATTGGATCAGATACGCAGTATTTT
TRBV7-2	.	TRBD2	TRBJ2-3	CASSFDGTSGKDTQYF	TGTGCCAGCAGCTTCGACGGGACTAGCGGGAAAGATACGCAGTATTTT